Shown below are 6 T cell receptor beta chains from a single sample sequenced in a study of response to subunit inactivated influenza vaccine. TCRdb reprocessed the RT-PCR reads with MiXCR, giving one entry per CDR3 protein. The sample holds 450,000 to 550,000 distinct CDR3 sequences, 25% seen once. The sample consisted of CD4+ T cells sorted from PBMCs, taken about 5 days after vaccination. Source of these receptors: a man between 50 and 59 years old who received an inactivated influenza vaccine.

This clonotype appeared a few times. This chain uses TRBV5-5 with TRBJ1-1; D may be TRBD1 (5 bases). Germline values: CDR1 SGHKS, CDR2 YYEKEE (reference sequence). V lost 4 bases and J 2 bases, leaving 12 bases between the germline ends. CDR3 length: 14 residues. The CDR3 DNA is TGTGCCAGCAGCAAGGGACGGAGAAACACTGAAGCTTTCTTT. It codes for CASSKGRRNTEAFF.

This clonotype was found many times. V is TRBV7-2 and J is TRBJ2-1; 8 bases fit TRBD1. V shed 1 base, J shed 6 bases, and the junction held 2 bases outside the gene matches. Germline V gene sequence: CDR1 SGHTA, CDR2 FQGNSA. The CDR3 contains 14 residues. DNA for the CDR3: TGTGCCAGCAGCTTAGACAGGGGGAGCAATGAGCAGTTCTTC. Translating it yields CASSLDRGSNEQFF.

This clonotype was counted many times. The rearrangement links TRBV4-1 to TRBJ2-5; possible D gene TRBD2, 7 bases. V was shortened by 0 bases and J by 5 bases, with 10 bases between the two germline ends. This CDR3 is 14 amino acids long. The germline V gene has CDR1 MGHRA and CDR2 YSYEKL. CDR3 coding DNA: TGCGCCAGCAGCCAAGAGGGGGGGCTGGAGACCCAGTACTTC. As protein: CASSQEGGLETQYF.

This clonotype appeared a few times. The chain recombines TRBV5-1 with TRBJ2-7; 9 bases align to TRBD2. V lost 0 bases to trimming and J lost 9 bases; unmatched junction nucleotides: 7. CDR3 length: 14 residues. In germline, CDR1 is SGHRS, CDR2 YFSETQ. CDR3 sequence reads: CASSLAGQREVQYF. The CDR3 region has the DNA TGCGCCAGCAGCTTGGCGGGACAGCGGGAGGTGCAGTACTTC.

The chain couples TRBV20-1 to TRBJ2-2; D may match TRBD1 or TRBD2 (5 bases each). V lost 6 bases, J lost 7 bases, and 21 bases lay in between. The CDR3 covers 15 residues. In germline, CDR1 is DFQATT, CDR2 SNEGSKA (reference sequence). The CDR3 DNA follows: TGCAGTGCGCGACGGGACGTTGCACGGGTCGGGGAGCTGTTTTTT. Translation gives CSARRDVARVGELFF.

This clonotype came up a few times. CDR3 coding DNA: TGCAGTGCTAGAGATCCTAAGACTAGCGGGAGTGTAGCCGGGGAGCTGTTTTTT. This codes for CSARDPKTSGSVAGELFF. The V call is TRBV20-1, the J call TRBJ2-2; 12 bases match TRBD2. The CDR3 has 18 residues. V lost 0 bases, J lost 6 bases, and 11 bases stayed unmatched. CDR1 is DFQATT and CDR2 is SNEGSKA in the germline V gene (reference sequence).